Sequencing of this T cell receptor beta chain was carried out in a study of blood T cell repertoires in COVID-19. Overall study context: COVID-19 samples, acute and convalescent, were from the United States, Italy and Spain. PBMCs, B-cell-depleted T cells, or T cells provided the cDNA or gDNA that made up the material.

Produced via immunoSEQ multiplex PCR; TCRdb's table is partial and in-frame only. Among about 200,000 clones listed, 65% to 85% were seen once. This clonotype was obtained from a woman aged 45-65 years with acute or convalescent COVID-19. Sequenced sample: peripheral blood.

Written as DNA, the CDR3 is TGTGCCAGCAGTCGAATCAGGAACTACGAGCAGTACTTC. Translated: CASSRIRNYEQYF. The chain employs TRBV12-3 or TRBV12-4 and TRBJ2-7; D unresolved. Trimming pared 5 bases from V and 3 bases from J, leaving 11 bases between. This CDR3 region has 13 residues.